The clone carrying this TCR beta chain was seen more than once but under ten times. One junction end does not reproduce the germline sequence, and a read error may be involved. The entry originates in a study of early T cells in non-severe SARS-CoV-2 infection. MiXCR, applied by TCRdb to the 5' RACE reads, yields one record per CDR3 protein. This table holds about 28,000 distinct CDR3 sequences, about 4.3% found once. The germline gives CDR1 SGHTA, CDR2 FQGNSA. This CDR3 region has 13 residues. This chain uses TRBV7-2 with TRBJ2-3, with 7 bases matching TRBD2. The sample was whole blood, taken at baseline. The sequence derives from an adult who was a healthcare worker with PCR-confirmed SARS-CoV-2 infection or an uninfected control (not recorded which). CDR3 nucleotide sequence: TGTGCCAGCAGCTCGTCTGCGGGGGATACACAGTATTTT. Its translation is CASSSSAGDTQYF.